These 18 T cell receptor beta chains share one sample of origin, sequenced in a study of T-cell reconstitution after alpha-beta-depleted transplantation in children. For TCRbeta, the library was prepared with unique molecular identifiers. One entry per CDR3 protein, called by TCRdb with MiXCR from the PCR reads. Of about 980,000 distinct CDR3 sequences listed, about 26% were seen once; the top ten hold more than 25%. Sequenced material: PBMCs, mostly from graft donor cells, taken 360 days after TCRalphabeta/CD19-depleted stem cell transplant. The source of these receptors is a boy under two years old who had a stem cell transplant for SCID, so the T cells may come from the graft donor.

The genes are TRBV5-1 and TRBJ1-1, with 9 bases matching TRBD1. The CDR3 sequence is 17 residues long. Germline lookup yields CDR1 SGHRS and CDR2 YFSETQ. V was pared by 0 bases and J by 4 bases, with 10 bases of the junction left unmatched. This chain's CDR3 is CASSLGGTGRFSTEAFF. CDR3 in DNA: TGCGCCAGCAGCTTGGGGGGGACAGGGCGGTTTAGCACTGAAGCTTTCTTT.

This clonotype was seen a few times. The J gene is TRBJ1-6, the V gene TRBV4-2, with D possibly TRBD1 on 5 matching bases. The CDR3 has 17 amino acids. Germline CDR1 LGHNA, CDR2 YNFKEQ. V lost 2 bases and J 5 bases, leaving 16 bases between the germline ends. The CDR3 coding sequence is TGTGCCAGCAGCCAACGGGGAGGAGGGGTTGATAATTCACCCCTCCACTTT. The encoded protein is CASSQRGGGVDNSPLHF.

CDR3 sequence reads: CASSLWTGTEAFF. In nucleotides, the CDR3 is TGTGCCAGCAGCCTCTGGACAGGGACTGAAGCTTTCTTT. The chain uses TRBV11-2 and TRBJ1-1; 8 bases are shared with TRBD1. Germline V gene data show CDR1 as SGHAT and CDR2 as FQNNGV. This CDR3 region has 13 residues. V gave up 5 bases and J gave up 5 bases; unmatched junction bases: 4.

The V gene is TRBV29-1, the J gene TRBJ1-5, with 12 bases fitting TRBD1. V gave up 6 bases and J gave up 5 bases; unmatched junction bases: 5. Germline CDR1 and CDR2: SQVTM and ANQGSEA. This CDR3 region has 14 residues. This chain's CDR3 is CSVGTGGKDQPQHF. For the CDR3, the DNA is TGCAGCGTGGGGACAGGGGGCAAGGATCAGCCCCAGCATTTT.

J is TRBJ2-1 and V is TRBV7-6, with 12 bases aligning to TRBD2. The junction had 6 bases not matched to a gene; V was cut back by 5 bases and J by 7 bases. Looked up from germline, CDR1 is SGHVS and CDR2 is FNYEAQ. The CDR3 is made up of 15 amino acids. In DNA form, the CDR3 reads TGTGCCAGCAGCCGACTAGCGGGGGAGAATAATGAGCAGTTCTTC. It translates to CASSRLAGENNEQFF. Full variable domain (outside the CDR3, taken from reference TRBV7-6 and TRBJ2-1): GAGVSQSPRYKVTKRGQDVALRCDPISGHVSLYWYRQALGQGPEFLTYFNYEAQQDKSGLPNDRFSAERPEGSISTLTIQRTEQRDSAMYRCASSRLAGENNEQFFGPGTRLTVL.

In this sample, this clonotype turned up once. The CDR3 nucleotides are TGTGCCAGCACTCGGGGTGGAGGCACCCAGTACTTC. Translation gives CASTRGGGTQYF. The chain is built from TRBV6-1 and TRBJ2-5; TRBD2 is a possible D gene (5 bases). V was shortened by 7 bases and J by 8 bases, with 14 bases between the two germline ends. The germline CDR1 and CDR2 sequences are MNHNS and SASEGT. This CDR3 has 12 residues.

The chain couples TRBV7-3 to TRBJ2-3; D is possibly TRBD1 (6 bases). V was cut by 4 bases and J by 7 bases, with 12 bases left in between. Germline V gene sequence: CDR1 SGHTA, CDR2 FQGTGA. The CDR3 sequence is 13 residues long. DNA for the CDR3: TGTGCCAGCAGCTACCAACAGGGACATACGCAGTATTTT. It translates to CASSYQQGHTQYF.

The chain recombines TRBV6-1 with TRBJ2-7; D call uncertain. Trimming stripped 6 bases from V and 5 bases from J, with 14 bases between. The CDR3 is 13 amino acids. Germline V gene lookup returns CDR1 MNHNS and CDR2 SASEGT. This CDR3 reads CASRWRRDNEQYF. The CDR3 coding sequence is TGTGCCAGCAGGTGGCGAAGGGATAACGAGCAGTACTTC.

V and J are TRBV12-3 or TRBV12-4 and TRBJ2-3, with D maybe TRBD2 (5 bases). This CDR3 region has 17 residues. Trimming left V 3 bases short and J 0 bases short, with 16 bases between. The CDR3 spells CASSFRRGLASTDTQYF. The CDR3 nucleotides read TGTGCCAGCAGTTTTCGTCGTGGGCTAGCTAGCACAGATACGCAGTATTTT.

The chain joins TRBV7-9 to TRBJ1-5; unclear D gene. The CDR3 has 15 residues. The V end lost 5 bases, the J end lost 7 bases, and 18 bases lay between the germline ends. The V gene's germline CDR1 is SEHNR and CDR2 FQNEAQ (reference sequence). The CDR3 protein is CASSPKGALGQPQHF. Written as DNA, the CDR3 is TGTGCCAGCAGCCCTAAGGGAGCTCTCGGACAGCCCCAGCATTTT. Full variable domain (rest looked up from reference TRBV7-9 and TRBJ1-5): DTGVSQNPRHKITKRGQNVTFRCDPISEHNRLYWYRQTLGQGPEFLTYFQNEAQLEKSRLLSDRFSAERPKGSFSTLEIQRTEQGDSAMYLCASSPKGALGQPQHFGDGTRLSIL.

The CDR3 coding sequence is TGTGCCATCAGGGGGATTGGAGGGGGCCACGCAGATACGCAGTATTTT. Translation gives CAIRGIGGGHADTQYF. The chain is built from TRBV10-3 and TRBJ2-3, with D possibly matching TRBD1 (7 bases). Germline CDR1 is ENHRY and CDR2 is SYGVKD. V dropped 6 bases and J dropped 4 bases, with 20 bases sitting between them. This CDR3 comprises 16 residues.

The genes are TRBV5-1 and TRBJ2-7; 13 bases are shared with TRBD2. The ends lost 0 bases at V and 9 bases at J; junction bases unmatched: 6. This CDR3 region has 15 residues. CDR1 and CDR2 from the germline V gene are SGHRS and YFSETQ. The CDR3 here is CASSLAGTSGAGQYF. In DNA form, the CDR3 reads TGCGCCAGCAGCTTGGCGGGGACTAGCGGGGCCGGGCAGTACTTC.

The genes are TRBV20-1 and TRBJ2-6; D perhaps matches TRBD2 (6 bases). Germline assignment: CDR1 DFQATT and CDR2 SNEGSKA (reference sequence). This CDR3 is built from 14 residues. V was clipped by 6 bases and J by 0 bases, with 9 bases between them. The CDR3 spells CSAAGFSGANVLTF. The CDR3 DNA reads as TGCAGTGCCGCGGGGTTCTCTGGGGCCAACGTCCTGACTTTC.

This sequence joins TRBV4-1 and TRBJ2-1; D might be TRBD2 (6 bases). CDR3 length: 16 amino acids. Germline CDR1 MGHRA, CDR2 YSYEKL. Trimming shortened V by 4 bases and J by 3 bases, and 16 bases separated the two germline ends. The CDR3 DNA sequence: TGCGCCAGCAGCCTGTCTACTAGCAGACACTACAATGAGCAGTTCTTC. Its translation is CASSLSTSRHYNEQFF.

The chain is built from TRBV19 and TRBJ2-1; 7 nucleotides agree with TRBD1. The CDR3 spans 13 residues. Germline lookup yields CDR1 LNHDA and CDR2 SQIVND (reference sequence). The ends lost 7 bases at V and 12 bases at J; junction bases unmatched: 12. CDR3 DNA sequence: TGTGCCAGTACCTGGGGGACAGCCGGAGGGCAGTTCTTC. It specifies CASTWGTAGGQFF.

This chain uses TRBV20-1 with TRBJ2-2; tentative D call: TRBD2 (6 bases). The CDR3 runs 16 residues. Germline loops: CDR1 DFQATT, CDR2 SNEGSKA (reference sequence). V lost 6 bases, J lost 4 bases, and 21 bases lay in between. This CDR3 reads CSAHRRLDPVTGELFF. CDR3 sequence (DNA): TGCAGTGCGCACCGGCGACTAGACCCAGTCACCGGGGAGCTGTTTTTT.

This clonotype was seen ten or more times. The chain joins TRBV12-3 or TRBV12-4 to TRBJ2-1; D may be TRBD1 (5 bases). This CDR3 contains 16 residues. V was pared by 6 bases and J by 0 bases, with 15 bases between. The DNA for the CDR3 is TGTGCCAGCAGCCTAGGACACCCCTTCTCCTACAATGAGCAGTTCTTC. Translated, it gives CASSLGHPFSYNEQFF.

This clonotype was seen a few times. V is TRBV6-1 and J is TRBJ1-2, with TRBD1 identical over 7 bases. The ends lost 6 bases at V and 6 bases at J; junction bases unmatched: 7. This CDR3 contains 13 residues. Germline V gene data show CDR1 as MNHNS and CDR2 as SASEGT. The chain's CDR3 is CASRASQGDGYTF. CDR3 bases: TGTGCCAGCAGAGCCAGCCAGGGGGATGGCTACACCTTC.